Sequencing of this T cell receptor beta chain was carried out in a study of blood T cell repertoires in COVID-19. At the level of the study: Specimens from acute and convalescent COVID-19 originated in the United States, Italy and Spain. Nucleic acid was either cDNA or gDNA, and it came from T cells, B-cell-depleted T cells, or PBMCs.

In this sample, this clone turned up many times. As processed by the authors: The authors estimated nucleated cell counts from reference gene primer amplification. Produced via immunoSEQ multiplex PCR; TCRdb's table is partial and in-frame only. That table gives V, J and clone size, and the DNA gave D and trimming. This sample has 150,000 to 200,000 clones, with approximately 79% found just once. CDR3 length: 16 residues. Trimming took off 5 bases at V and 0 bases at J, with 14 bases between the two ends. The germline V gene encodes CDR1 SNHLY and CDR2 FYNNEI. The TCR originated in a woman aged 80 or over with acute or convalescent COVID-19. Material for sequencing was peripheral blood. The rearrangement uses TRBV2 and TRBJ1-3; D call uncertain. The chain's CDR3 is CASSPDMSSSGNTIYF. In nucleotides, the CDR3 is TGTGCCAGCAGTCCTGACATGTCGAGCTCTGGAAACACCATATATTTT.